Sequencing of this T cell receptor beta chain was carried out in a study of beta chain features in type 1 diabetes. Whole-study results and caveats: Among all four CD4+ subsets, Type 1 diabetes patients had TCRB CDR3s that were moderately but significantly shorter. Naive, central memory and Treg TCRB repertoires seemed to resemble each other more closely in patients than they did in healthy donors.

As to this clone: Its antigen is not identified.

As every portion of the isolated RNA was reverse transcribed, the sequencing read expressed TCRB transcripts. For naive, central memory and regulatory T cell samples, reads averaged roughly 3.5 million. The data were produced by immunoSEQ multiplex PCR, yet TCRdb's version contains in-frame clones alone and is incomplete. This table has 500,000 to 850,000 clones, about 14% appearing once. Every participating donor gave one draw, a heparinised blood sample averaging approximately 120 mL. Purities over 95% were achieved in all sorted populations. Sequenced sample: naive CD4+ T cells from blood. The TCR originated in a man between 18 and 29 years old with type 1 diabetes.

The CDR3 loop reads CASSLQGGGYTF. The CDR3 DNA reads TGTGCCAGCAGTTTACAGGGTGGTGGCTACACCTTC. This sequence joins TRBV28 and TRBJ1-2, with D possibly being TRBD1 (5 bases). The germline CDR1 and CDR2 sequences are MDHEN and SYDVKM. Trimming cost V 2 bases and J 7 bases, with 8 bases left between them. The CDR3 loop spans 12 amino acids.